This record looks at one T cell receptor beta chain sequence and its context. Caucasian, healthy and from Russia, the donors were aged between 6 and 90. This record belongs to a study of blood T cells in healthy people across ages. This CDR3 contains 15 residues. In germline, CDR1 is SGHVS, CDR2 FQNEAQ. Trimming took 1 base from V and 8 from J, leaving 12 bases between them. Alongside a J-beta primer mix, a sample-barcoded 5' primer served in a second PCR lasting roughly 6 to 11 cycles. In TCRdb, the 5' RACE reads were re-called with MiXCR into one record per CDR3 protein. The data hold roughly 1,300,000 distinct CDR3 sequences, with approximately 59% observed a single time.

Sequencing was done on a sample of blood. The source of this sequence is a man aged 18 to 29 in good health. V usage is TRBV7-8 and J usage is TRBJ2-6; D perhaps matches TRBD1 (5 bases). CDR3 loop: CASSLVRALTNVLTF. The CDR3 bases are TGTGCCAGCAGCTTAGTCAGGGCCCTTACCAACGTCCTGACTTTC.